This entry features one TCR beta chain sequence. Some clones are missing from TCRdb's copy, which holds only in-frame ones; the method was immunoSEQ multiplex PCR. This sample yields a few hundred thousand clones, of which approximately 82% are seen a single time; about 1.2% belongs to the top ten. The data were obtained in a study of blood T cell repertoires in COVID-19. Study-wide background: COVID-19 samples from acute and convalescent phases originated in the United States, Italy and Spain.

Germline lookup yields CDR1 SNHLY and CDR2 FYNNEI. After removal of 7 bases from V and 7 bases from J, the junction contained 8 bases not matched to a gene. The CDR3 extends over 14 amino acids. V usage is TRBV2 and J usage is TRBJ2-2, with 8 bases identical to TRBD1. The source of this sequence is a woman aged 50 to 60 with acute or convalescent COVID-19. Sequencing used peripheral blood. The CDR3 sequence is CASTQGASHGELFF. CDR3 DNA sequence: TGTGCCAGCACGCAGGGGGCATCGCACGGGGAGCTGTTTTTT.